This T cell receptor (beta chain) was documented in a study of T cell repertoires in cytomegalovirus infection. Across the study: Indications of both CMV infection and matching HLA type were provided by public TCR beta signatures. The study, taken as a whole, reports: CMV-specific TCR beta clonotypes restricted by HLA-C were the ones dominating the ex vivo response. Summed frequency of public TCR beta families distinguished CMV carriers with the relevant HLA.

Germline CDR1 and CDR2: MDHEN and SYDVKM. The CDR3 has 14 residues. With 7 bases removed from V and 3 bases from J, the gap between germline ends came to 15 bases. TCRdb called the reads again in MiXCR, with one record for every CDR3 protein. Here the sample spans roughly 110,000 distinct CDR3 sequences, 10% being singletons. Of note for this clonotype: No antigen is known for it.

The chain recombines TRBV28 with TRBJ1-1; TRBD1 might be the D (6 bases). Source material: PBMCs, sequenced either directly or after in vitro stimulation (not recorded which). The receptor was isolated from a human donor in good health (CMV status not recorded). Some clones in this sample may be carry-over from other donors' samples. CDR3 in amino acids: CASNKQGQDTEAFF. CDR3 nucleotides: TGTGCCAGCAACAAACAGGGTCAGGACACTGAAGCTTTCTTT.